These 18 T cell receptor beta chains were all obtained from the same sample, sequenced in a study of cytomegalovirus exposure and HLA in healthy donors (dated by TCRdb to about 2017). The library was prepared using the immunoSEQ multiplex PCR assay. For the multiplex PCR, a mixture combining 60 forward primers for TCR Vbeta segments and 13 reverse primers for TCR Jbeta segments was used. This is the immuneACCESS table as TCRdb keeps it, with only in-frame sequences that have V and J called. A part of the clones is gone; compared with another copy, unresolved V genes explain less than half, and the rest is unexplained. In this sample the table shows tens of thousands of clones, 80% of which occur a single time. Of the sample, under 1.2% is held by the ten largest clones. Sequenced sample: PBMCs. The source of these receptors is a male donor in good health and CMV-seronegative.

Regarding this clone: The germline gene is not matched at one end of the junction; a read error may be the cause. V and J are TRBV7-7 and TRBJ2-7; 8 nucleotides align to TRBD2. Germline CDR1 and CDR2: SSHAT and FNYEAQ (reference sequence). CDR3 length: 15 amino acids. In nucleotides, the CDR3 is TGTGCTAGCAGCCGGGGACTAGATCGGGCCTACGAGCAGTACTTC. This encodes CASSRGLDRAYEQYF.

This clone was picked up a small number of times. This chain uses TRBV5-6 with TRBJ2-5, with D tentatively TRBD2 (5 bases). Trimming pared 5 bases from V and 3 bases from J, leaving 14 bases between. The germline V gene encodes CDR1 SGHDT and CDR2 YYEEEE. The length of the CDR3 is 14 residues. In DNA, the CDR3 is TGTGCCAGCAGGCCGACCGGGCGGGAAGAGACCCAGTACTTC. This translates into CASRPTGREETQYF.

This chain joins TRBV10-1 and TRBJ2-1, with 7 positions matching TRBD2. V shed 4 bases, J shed 7 bases, and the junction held 7 bases outside the gene matches. The germline V gene has CDR1 WNHNN and CDR2 SYGVQD (reference sequence). This CDR3 is 14 amino acids long. In DNA, the CDR3 is TGCGCCAGCAGTGGGGTGACTAGCCCGAATGAGCAGTTCTTC. Residues: CASSGVTSPNEQFF.

The rearrangement uses TRBV27 and TRBJ1-6; no clear D. The CDR3 totals 16 residues. V lost 7 bases and J 5 bases, leaving 18 bases between the germline ends. Germline assignment: CDR1 MNHEY and CDR2 SMNVEV (reference sequence). CDR3: CASNPTRVHDNSPLHF. DNA for the CDR3: TGTGCCAGCAATCCTACTCGGGTCCACGATAATTCACCCCTCCACTTT.

This clone was picked up one time. The chain is built from TRBV30 and TRBJ2-7, with D possibly matching TRBD2 (5 bases). The ends were cut back, 3 bases at V and 2 bases at J, with 11 bases in the middle. CDR3 length equals 13 residues. Germline lookup yields CDR1 GTSNPN and CDR2 SVGIG (reference sequence). CDR3 protein: CAWRTSGTYEQYF. The DNA for the CDR3 is TGTGCCTGGAGAACCTCGGGGACCTACGAGCAGTACTTC.

This chain uses TRBV7-9 with TRBJ2-7, with D perhaps matching TRBD2 (5 bases). Trimming shortened V by 4 bases and J by 2 bases, and 12 bases separated the two germline ends. Germline V CDR1 and CDR2: SEHNR, FQNEAQ (reference sequence). The CDR3 loop spans 14 amino acids. CDR3 DNA: TGTGCCAGCAGCTCTGGCGGGCCTACCTACGAGCAGTACTTC. Its translation: CASSSGGPTYEQYF.

The chain employs TRBV10-1 and TRBJ2-1; 13 bases are a match to TRBD2. After removal of 0 bases from V and 9 bases from J, the junction contained 8 bases not matched to a gene. CDR3 length: 17 residues. CDR1 and CDR2 (germline): WNHNN, SYGVQD (reference sequence). The CDR3, as DNA: TGCGCCAGCAGTGAGTCGGGAACTAGCGGGAGGGCGGTTGAGCAGTTCTTC. This codes for CASSESGTSGRAVEQFF.

V and J are TRBV10-1 and TRBJ2-3; D perhaps matches TRBD1 (6 bases). The germline V gene has CDR1 WNHNN and CDR2 SYGVQD (reference sequence). Between the trimmed V and J ends, which lost 4 bases and 6 bases, there was a span of 11 bases. The CDR3 extends over 13 amino acids. CDR3 sequence reads: CASSAGVKDTQYF. DNA of the CDR3: TGCGCCAGCAGTGCAGGGGTGAAGGATACGCAGTATTTT.

This chain joins TRBV15 and TRBJ2-3; D unresolved. V was pared by 5 bases and J by 4 bases, with 13 bases between. The CDR3 totals 14 residues. CDR1 and CDR2 (germline): LNHNV, YYDKDF (reference sequence). CDR3 residues: CATSLSPLSDTQYF. CDR3 in DNA: TGTGCCACCAGCCTCTCCCCCCTTTCAGATACGCAGTATTTT.

As to this clone: The junction shows a germline mismatch at one end, possibly a read error. The chain is built from TRBV27 and TRBJ1-6, with TRBD1 matching 9 bases. Per the germline V gene, CDR1 is MNHEY and CDR2 is SMNVEV (reference sequence). The CDR3 length is 15 residues. In DNA form, the CDR3 reads TGTGCCAGCAGTTTGATTGGGACAGGGAATTCACCCCTCAACTTT. It codes for CASSLIGTGNSPLNF.

This chain links TRBV5-1 with TRBJ1-2, with D perhaps TRBD1 (6 bases). CDR1 and CDR2 from the germline V gene are SGHRS and YFSETQ. V was clipped by 0 bases and J by 0 bases, with 12 bases between them. The CDR3 has 16 residues. The CDR3 bases are TGCGCCAGCAGCTTGGCTTCGGGACAAGCTAACTATGGCTACACCTTC. This encodes CASSLASGQANYGYTF. The full variable domain, its missing parts supplied by reference TRBV5-1 and TRBJ1-2, is KAGVTQTPRYLIKTRGQQVTLSCSPISGHRSVSWYQQTPGQGLQFLFEYFSETQRNKGNFPGRFSGRQFSNSRSEMNVSTLELGDSALYLCASSLASGQANYGYTFGSGTRLTVV.

The table lists this clone with a count of one. This chain connects TRBV6-5 to TRBJ1-5; D is undetermined. Germline V gene lookup returns CDR1 MNHEY and CDR2 SVGAGI. This CDR3 is built from 14 residues. Trimming pared 0 bases from V and 3 bases from J, leaving 6 bases between. CDR3 sequence: CASSYSGVNQPQHF. The CDR3 nucleotides read TGTGCCAGCAGTTACTCGGGAGTCAATCAGCCCCAGCATTTT.

The genes are TRBV28 and TRBJ2-1, with D possibly being TRBD1 (6 bases). Trimming stripped 4 bases from V and 2 bases from J, with 15 bases between. From germline, CDR1 is MDHEN and CDR2 SYDVKM. The CDR3 loop spans 16 amino acids. CDR3 DNA: TGTGCCAGCAGTTCCCCCCCTAGACAGGCCTACAATGAGCAGTTCTTC. Protein: CASSSPPRQAYNEQFF. Supplemented by reference TRBV28 and TRBJ2-1, the full variable domain reads DVKVTQSSRYLVKRTGEKVFLECVQDMDHENMFWYRQDPGLGLRLIYFSYDVKMKEKGDIPEGYSVSREKKERFSLILESASTNQTSMYLCASSSPPRQAYNEQFFGPGTRLTVL.

The J gene is TRBJ1-1, the V gene TRBV6-5; possible D gene TRBD1, 6 bases. The length of the CDR3 is 14 residues. Trimming left V 3 bases short and J 4 bases short, with 12 bases between. CDR1 is MNHEY, CDR2 SVGAGI, per germline. CDR3 DNA: TGTGCCAGCAGTTATTTACAGGGCGGCACTGAAGCTTTCTTT. Translating it yields CASSYLQGGTEAFF.

The gene calls are TRBV29-1 and TRBJ1-1; possible D gene TRBD1, 6 bases. CDR1 and CDR2 from the germline V gene are SQVTM and ANQGSEA. This CDR3 spans 13 amino acids. Trimming shortened V by 7 bases and J by 1 base, and 13 bases separated the two germline ends. The CDR3 protein is CSGLQGWNTEAFF. The CDR3 nucleotides are TGCAGCGGATTACAGGGATGGAACACTGAAGCTTTCTTT.

This clone appeared a few times. V and J are TRBV5-5 and TRBJ2-7; D is ambiguous. With 1 base removed from V and 0 bases from J, the gap between germline ends came to 20 bases. The germline V gene encodes CDR1 SGHKS and CDR2 YYEKEE (reference sequence). There are 18 residues in the CDR3. CDR3 amino acids: CASSLIPLTARSSYEQYF. DNA for the CDR3: TGTGCCAGCAGCTTGATCCCTCTAACAGCACGAAGCTCCTACGAGCAGTACTTC.

The chain combines TRBV25-1 with TRBJ2-2; D unclear. The CDR3 has 12 residues. Trimming shortened V by 4 bases and J by 6 bases, and 6 bases separated the two germline ends. The germline CDR1 and CDR2 sequences are MGHDK and SYGVNS. CDR3 sequence reads: CASSALPGELFF. The CDR3, as DNA: TGTGCCAGCAGTGCACTTCCCGGGGAGCTGTTTTTT.

The chain carries TRBV30 and TRBJ1-1, with D tentatively TRBD1 (5 bases). V was cut by 2 bases and J by 3 bases, with 13 bases left in between. This CDR3 has 14 amino acids. From germline, CDR1 is GTSNPN and CDR2 SVGIG (reference sequence). CDR3 bases: TGTGCCTGGAGTCAGCAGGGAGGGTACACTGAAGCTTTCTTT. It translates to CAWSQQGGYTEAFF. Using reference TRBV30 and TRBJ1-1 for the parts outside the CDR3, the full variable domain is SQTIHQWPATLVQPVGSPLSLECTVEGTSNPNLYWYRQAAGRGLQLLFYSVGIGQISSEVPQNLSASRPQDRQFILSSKKLLLSDSGFYLCAWSQQGGYTEAFFGQGTRLTVV.